This T cell receptor beta chain is drawn from a study of cytomegalovirus exposure and HLA in healthy donors. 60 Vbeta and 13 Jbeta primers were used in PCR. This table comes from immunoSEQ multiplex PCR, and its TCRdb copy is limited to in-frame clones, with some not included. This repertoire includes about 190,000 clones. The V end was cut by 6 bases, the J end by 0 bases, with 8 bases between. The germline CDR1 and CDR2 sequences are MNHEY and SVGAGI. The CDR3 length is 13 residues. Donors consisted of healthy bone marrow donors. The source material was PBMCs. The origin of this receptor is a woman in her thirties in good health and CMV-seropositive. V and J are TRBV6-5 and TRBJ1-1; D not resolved. The CDR3 region is CASRVQVNTEAFF. The CDR3 region has the DNA TGTGCCAGCAGGGTTCAGGTGAACACTGAAGCTTTCTTT.